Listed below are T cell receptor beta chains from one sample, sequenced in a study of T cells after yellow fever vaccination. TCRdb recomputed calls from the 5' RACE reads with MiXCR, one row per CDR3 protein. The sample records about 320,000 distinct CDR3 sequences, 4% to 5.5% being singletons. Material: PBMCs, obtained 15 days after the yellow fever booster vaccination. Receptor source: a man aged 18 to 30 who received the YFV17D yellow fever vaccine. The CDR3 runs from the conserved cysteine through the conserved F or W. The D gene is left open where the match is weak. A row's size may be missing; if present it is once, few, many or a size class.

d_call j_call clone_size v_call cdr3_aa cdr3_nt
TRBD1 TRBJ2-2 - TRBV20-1 CSARPLPGQGPTGELFF TGCAGTGCTAGACCCCTGCCGGGACAGGGTCCCACCGGGGAGCTGTTTTTT
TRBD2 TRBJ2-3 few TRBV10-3 CAISSGGAGDTQYF TGTGCCATCAGTAGCGGGGGGGCTGGAGATACGCAGTATTTT
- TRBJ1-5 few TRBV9 CASSVEAGNQPQHF TGTGCCAGCAGCGTAGAGGCAGGCAATCAGCCCCAGCATTTT
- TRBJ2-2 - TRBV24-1 CATSAGRTSGVTGELFF TGTGCCACCAGTGCAGGGAGGACCTCGGGCGTCACCGGGGAGCTGTTTTTT
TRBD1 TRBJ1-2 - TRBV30 CASELSRGGVGNYGYTF TGTGCCTCGGAACTCAGCAGGGGGGGCGTTGGTAACTATGGCTACACCTTC
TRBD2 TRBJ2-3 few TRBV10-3 CAISPGGDSDTQYF TGTGCCATCAGTCCGGGGGGAGACTCAGATACGCAGTATTTT
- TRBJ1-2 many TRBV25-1 CASSEYENGYTF TGTGCCAGCAGTGAATATGAGAATGGCTACACCTTC
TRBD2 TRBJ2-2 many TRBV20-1 CSAKGLAGGTNTGELFF TGCAGTGCTAAAGGACTAGCGGGGGGAACCAACACCGGGGAGCTGTTTTTT
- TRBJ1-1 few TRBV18 CASSLGWENTEAFF TGTGCCAGCTCGCTTGGGTGGGAGAACACTGAAGCTTTCTTT
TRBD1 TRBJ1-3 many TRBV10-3 CAIRQGLGSGNTIYF TGTGCCATAAGACAGGGTCTCGGCTCTGGAAACACCATATATTTT
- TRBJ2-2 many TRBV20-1 CSAYSEVTGELFF TGCAGTGCTTACTCAGAGGTCACCGGGGAGCTGTTTTTT
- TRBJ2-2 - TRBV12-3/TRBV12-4 CASSFVTRTGELFF TGTGCCAGCAGTTTCGTGACAAGAACCGGGGAGCTGTTTTTT